This T cell receptor beta chain was found in a study of blood T cell repertoires in COVID-19. Background on the study: Donors in the United States, Italy and Spain gave samples during acute or convalescent COVID-19.

In the original processing: Quantification of nucleated cells was approximated via reference gene primer amplification. TCRdb's table, derived via immunoSEQ multiplex PCR, lists solely in-frame clones and lacks some. V and J calls and clone size come straight from that table; D and trimming were deduced from the DNA. The data contain around 360,000 clones, about 90% of them seen just once; the ten biggest clones take up 8.5% to 12%. Trimming took off 0 bases at V and 8 bases at J, with 17 bases between the two ends. The CDR3 is 16 amino acids. Germline V CDR1 and CDR2: LGHDT, YNNKEL (reference sequence).

Sequenced material: peripheral blood. The gene calls are TRBV3-1 (or the pseudogene TRBV3-2) and TRBJ2-1, with D tentatively TRBD1 (5 bases). The receptor was isolated from a woman aged 25 to 45 with COVID-19, enrolled during active disease. The CDR3 sequence is CASSQDQGVHKDEQFF. CDR3 DNA: TGTGCCAGCAGCCAAGATCAGGGTGTGCATAAGGATGAGCAGTTCTTC.